The next 18 T cell receptor beta chains were all read from a single sample in a study of cytomegalovirus exposure and HLA in healthy donors. This PCR relied on a set of 60 Vbeta primers and 13 Jbeta primers. Using immunoSEQ multiplex PCR, the repertoire was profiled, and TCRdb retains in-frame clones only, with some absent. This table holds under 150,000 clones, under 90% found once. What was sequenced was PBMCs. These receptors all come from a man aged 18 to 29 in good health and CMV-seronegative.

The chain combines TRBV10-1 with TRBJ1-2; the match to TRBD1 covers 9 bases. The CDR3 runs to 16 residues. The V segment lost 6 bases and the J segment 2 bases; nucleotides outside the gene matches: 10. Germline V gene lookup returns CDR1 WNHNN and CDR2 SYGVQD (reference sequence). DNA for the CDR3: TGCGCCAGCAGATCAAACGACAGGGGGGGAAACTATGGCTACACCTTC. Translation gives CASRSNDRGGNYGYTF.

The chain uses TRBV7-3 and TRBJ1-1; 7 bases fit TRBD1. The CDR3 covers 15 residues. Germline V CDR1 and CDR2: SGHTA, FQGTGA. Germline trimming cut 4 bases from V and 1 base from J; bases unmatched to any gene: 6. The CDR3 loop is CASSSGGLPNTEAFF. CDR3 nucleotide sequence: TGTGCCAGCAGCTCAGGGGGGCTCCCGAACACTGAAGCTTTCTTT.

This clone was counted only a few times. The chain recombines TRBV7-8 with TRBJ2-7; 15 nucleotides line up with TRBD2. The CDR3 runs to 17 residues. Germline CDR1 and CDR2: SGHVS and FQNEAQ. V was clipped by 6 bases and J by 2 bases; unmatched bases: 8. CDR3: CASRRTSGGVHPYEQYF. The CDR3 DNA is TGTGCCAGCAGGCGGACTAGCGGGGGGGTCCACCCCTACGAGCAGTACTTC.

The CDR3 nucleotides read TGCGCCAGCAGCGGGAGGGCGATGGGCACTGAAGCTTTCTTT. Translated: CASSGRAMGTEAFF. The chain couples TRBV4-1 to TRBJ1-1; D gene uncertain. CDR3 size: 14 residues. CDR1 MGHRA and CDR2 YSYEKL come from the germline V gene. Trimming cost V 5 bases and J 4 bases, with 14 bases left between them.

This chain links TRBV28 with TRBJ1-1, with D perhaps TRBD1 (5 bases). Trimming removed 2 bases at V and 4 bases at J, with 8 bases between. The CDR3 loop spans 13 amino acids. Looked up from germline, CDR1 is MDHEN and CDR2 is SYDVKM. The CDR3 reads CASSLGRVTEAFF. CDR3 DNA sequence: TGTGCCAGCAGTTTAGGCAGGGTCACTGAAGCTTTCTTT.

This chain uses TRBV6-4 with TRBJ1-5, with D hard to call. CDR1 and CDR2 from the germline V gene are MRHNA and SNTAGT. This CDR3 spans 16 amino acids. The ends were cut back, 5 bases at V and 6 bases at J, with 20 bases in the middle. The CDR3 nucleotides read TGTGCCAGCAGTAAGGGAGCCGGGCCCCCGGTTCAGCCCCAGCATTTT. It translates to CASSKGAGPPVQPQHF.

This clone turned up a few times. The V and J genes are TRBV27 and TRBJ1-3; D gene unclear. Germline V gene lookup returns CDR1 MNHEY and CDR2 SMNVEV (reference sequence). The CDR3 totals 14 residues. V lost 6 bases to trimming and J lost 0 bases, with 9 bases between them. CDR3 loop: CASSAASSGNTIYF. The CDR3 DNA is TGTGCCAGCAGCGCGGCAAGCTCTGGAAACACCATATATTTT.

CDR3 amino acids: CASSPPTGTLSKLFF. In DNA, the CDR3 is TGTGCCAGCAGCCCACCGACAGGAACGTTATCAAAACTGTTTTTT. The V call is TRBV7-6, the J call TRBJ1-4; D perhaps matches TRBD1 (6 bases). CDR1 is SGHVS, CDR2 FNYEAQ, per germline. This CDR3 region has 15 residues. With 5 bases removed from V and 10 bases from J, the gap between germline ends came to 20 bases.

The chain joins TRBV30 to TRBJ1-6, with D unclear. Deletions cut 0 bases from V and 5 bases from J, with 8 bases between. Per germline, CDR1 GTSNPN and CDR2 SVGIG (reference sequence). This CDR3 has 14 amino acids. The CDR3 protein is CAWSVAVHNSPLHF. CDR3 in DNA: TGTGCCTGGAGTGTCGCGGTTCATAATTCACCCCTCCACTTT. Full variable domain (missing parts from reference TRBV30 and TRBJ1-6): SQTIHQWPATLVQPVGSPLSLECTVEGTSNPNLYWYRQAAGRGLQLLFYSVGIGQISSEVPQNLSASRPQDRQFILSSKKLLLSDSGFYLCAWSVAVHNSPLHFGNGTRLTVT.

This chain links TRBV27 with TRBJ2-2, with D maybe TRBD2 (6 bases). Germline assignment: CDR1 MNHEY and CDR2 SMNVEV (reference sequence). V shed 0 bases and J shed 6 bases, with 11 bases lying between them. This CDR3 spans 15 amino acids. CDR3 DNA sequence: TGTGCCAGCAGTTTATCAGTAGGGGACTCCGGGGAGCTGTTTTTT. This codes for CASSLSVGDSGELFF.

V is TRBV11-2 and J is TRBJ2-7; possible D gene TRBD1, 7 bases. CDR1 and CDR2 from the germline V gene are SGHAT and FQNNGV. V gave up 5 bases and J gave up 5 bases, with 19 bases separating them. The CDR3 has 15 residues. The CDR3 coding sequence is TGTGCCAGCAGCCCTGTGGACAGGAGGGGAAACGAGCAGTACTTC. Translating it yields CASSPVDRRGNEQYF.

The chain recombines TRBV7-9 with TRBJ2-7, with D possibly TRBD1 on 6 matching bases. The CDR3 has 16 amino acids. Germline values: CDR1 SEHNR, CDR2 FQNEAQ (reference sequence). Trimming took off 6 bases at V and 1 base at J, with 19 bases between the two ends. CDR3 coding DNA: TGTGCCAGCAGTATTGGGGGCACTTTAAAATCCTACGAGCAGTACTTC. Its translation is CASSIGGTLKSYEQYF.

The chain recombines TRBV5-6 with TRBJ1-1; a possible D gene is TRBD1 (6 bases). CDR3 length equals 16 residues. Deletions cut 3 bases from V and 3 bases from J, with 18 bases between. Germline CDR1 SGHDT, CDR2 YYEEEE. DNA of the CDR3: TGTGCCAGCAGCTATAGAACAGGGATTCCCTACACTGAAGCTTTCTTT. This gives the protein CASSYRTGIPYTEAFF.

The rearrangement joins TRBV28 to TRBJ1-5; D is undetermined. The V gene's germline CDR1 is MDHEN and CDR2 SYDVKM. Trimming cost V 4 bases and J 6 bases, with 16 bases left between them. CDR3 length: 15 amino acids. The CDR3 is CASSYPAQEGQPQHF. The CDR3, as DNA: TGTGCCAGCAGTTACCCGGCGCAGGAGGGTCAGCCCCAGCATTTT.

The genes are TRBV19 and TRBJ1-2; possible D gene TRBD1, 6 bases. The V end lost 2 bases, the J end lost 0 bases, and 10 bases lay between the germline ends. Germline-derived CDR1 and CDR2 are LNHDA and SQIVND (reference sequence). CDR3 size: 15 residues. CDR3: CASSIRDNTNYGYTF. CDR3 nucleotides: TGTGCCAGTAGTATACGGGACAATACTAACTATGGCTACACCTTC.

The chain has TRBV7-2 and TRBJ1-2, with 12 bases fitting TRBD1. V lost 5 bases, J lost 4 bases, and 8 bases stayed unmatched. The CDR3 has 16 residues. Germline CDR1 is SGHTA and CDR2 is FQGNSA. The DNA of the CDR3 is TGTGCCAGCAGCCGGGACAGGGGGCCCGGTCCCTATGGCTACACCTTC. Translated: CASSRDRGPGPYGYTF.

This clone came up once. The rearrangement links TRBV28 to TRBJ2-3; D may be TRBD2 (6 bases). The length of the CDR3 is 14 residues. V was trimmed by 2 bases and J by 4 bases, leaving 10 bases between them. Per the germline V gene, CDR1 is MDHEN and CDR2 is SYDVKM. CDR3 in amino acids: CASSLRRESDTQYF. CDR3 in DNA: TGTGCCAGCAGTTTAAGGCGGGAATCAGATACGCAGTATTTT.

The genes are TRBV7-9 and TRBJ1-2, with TRBD1 matching 12 bases. The CDR3 covers 15 residues. CDR1 is SEHNR, CDR2 FQNEAQ, per germline (reference sequence). Trimming cost V 1 base and J 8 bases; bases outside gene matches: 5. CDR3 nucleotides: TGTGCCAGCAGCTTAGTGGGACAGGGGGCTAAAGGCTACACCTTC. It is translated as CASSLVGQGAKGYTF.